A single sample is the source of the 8 T cell receptor beta chains below, sequenced in a study of blood T cell repertoires in COVID-19. Method: immunoSEQ multiplex PCR; TCRdb's copy keeps in-frame clones and lacks some. This sample has some 11,000 clones, with around 82% found just once. Sequencing was carried out using peripheral blood. The receptor set was obtained from a woman aged 55-70 years with acute or convalescent COVID-19.

The chain employs TRBV6-1 and TRBJ2-5, with D unclear. Germline CDR1 and CDR2: MNHNS and SASEGT. V shed 1 base and J shed 2 bases, with 8 bases lying between them. The CDR3 sequence is 14 residues long. CDR3 sequence (DNA): TGTGCCAGCAGTGAAGTGGCCCCTCAAGAGACCCAGTACTTC. This sequence encodes CASSEVAPQETQYF.

This clone was found once. The V gene is TRBV7-9, the J gene TRBJ2-1; 7 bases map to TRBD1. This CDR3 has 14 residues. Looked up from germline, CDR1 is SEHNR and CDR2 is FQNEAQ (reference sequence). Germline trimming cut 2 bases from V and 4 bases from J; bases unmatched to any gene: 2. The chain's CDR3 is CASSLSGQYNEQFF. The DNA for the CDR3 is TGTGCCAGCAGCTTATCGGGACAGTACAATGAGCAGTTCTTC.

The V gene is TRBV15, the J gene TRBJ1-5; D is unresolved. The V end lost 0 bases, the J end lost 1 base, and 10 bases lay between the germline ends. The CDR3 has 16 residues. Germline-derived CDR1 and CDR2 are LNHNV and YYDKDF (reference sequence). The CDR3 loop is CATSRDPGMSNQPQHF. The DNA for the CDR3 is TGTGCCACCAGCAGAGATCCGGGGATGAGCAATCAGCCCCAGCATTTT.

This clone is a singleton in its sample. The chain links TRBV18 to TRBJ1-4; 8 nucleotides match TRBD1. Germline CDR1 is KGHSH and CDR2 is LQKENI. With V trimmed by 0 bases and J by 7 bases, 1 base remained unmatched. The CDR3 loop spans 14 amino acids. CDR3 residues: CASSPPRGREKLFF. The CDR3, as DNA: TGTGCCAGCTCACCACCCAGGGGGCGTGAAAAACTGTTTTTT.

The chain is built from TRBV14 and TRBJ1-6, with D uncertain. In germline, CDR1 is SGHDN, CDR2 FVKESK. The CDR3 is made up of 16 amino acids. With 0 bases removed from V and 0 bases from J, the gap between germline ends came to 6 bases. CDR3 nucleotides: TGTGCCAGCAGCCAAGATCCGAGCTCCTATAATTCACCCCTCCACTTT. This encodes CASSQDPSSYNSPLHF.

The genes are TRBV6-1 and TRBJ1-1; D is perhaps TRBD1 (6 bases). Looked up from germline, CDR1 is MNHNS and CDR2 is SASEGT. Trimming took off 1 base at V and 1 base at J, with 7 bases between the two ends. The CDR3 runs 14 residues. The CDR3 sequence is CASSEGGPNTEAFF. DNA for the CDR3: TGTGCCAGCAGTGAAGGGGGGCCGAACACTGAAGCTTTCTTT.

The chain joins TRBV18 to TRBJ1-4; 8 nucleotides align to TRBD1. The CDR3 has 14 residues. Germline CDR1 is KGHSH and CDR2 is LQKENI. V lost 4 bases and J lost 7; bases outside the gene matches: 5. The CDR3 region is CASSLDRGFEKLFF. Written as DNA, the CDR3 is TGTGCCAGCTCACTAGACAGGGGATTTGAAAAACTGTTTTTT.

V usage is TRBV7-3 and J usage is TRBJ2-1, with D possibly TRBD2 on 6 matching bases. Germline V gene data show CDR1 as SGHTA and CDR2 as FQGTGA. This CDR3 has 14 amino acids. V was pared by 1 base and J by 6 bases, with 10 bases between. For the CDR3, the DNA is TGTGCCAGCAGCTTAATGGGACTCCCCAATGAGCAGTTCTTC. This translates into CASSLMGLPNEQFF.